These 32 T cell receptor beta chains were all obtained from the same sample, sequenced in a study of T cell repertoires in cytomegalovirus infection. Each CDR3 protein is one row after TCRdb ran MiXCR on the reads. This table has 650,000 to 850,000 distinct CDR3 sequences, almost 30% appearing once. No antigen is known for these receptors. The material sequenced was cultured CD8+ T cells from PBMCs, taken from culture after CMV antigen stimulation. The receptors shown here come from a human donor in good health (CMV status not recorded). Some clones in this sample may be carry-over from other donors' samples.

Concerning this clonotype itself: This may arise from a read error, as a much more abundant clone is one base away. Written as DNA, the CDR3 is TGCGCCAGCAGCCAAGGGTGCTCCTATGGCTACACCTTC. It translates to CASSQGCSYGYTF. V and J are TRBV4-3 and TRBJ1-2; D ambiguous. Trimming shortened V by 1 base and J by 4 bases, and 7 bases separated the two germline ends. The CDR3 sequence is 13 residues long. The germline V gene encodes CDR1 LGHNA and CDR2 YSLEER.

This clonotype was counted between two and nine times. V usage is TRBV28 and J usage is TRBJ2-7; TRBD1 agrees at 7 bases. This CDR3 region has 12 residues. The trim removed 6 bases at V and 4 bases at J, leaving 3 bases unmatched. CDR1 MDHEN and CDR2 SYDVKM come from the germline V gene. CDR3 residues: CASSHRGYEQYF. The CDR3 DNA sequence: TGTGCCAGCAGCCACAGGGGTTACGAGCAGTACTTC.

This clonotype showed up many times. The chain recombines TRBV27 with TRBJ1-5; a weak D match, TRBD1 (5 bases). The CDR3 extends over 15 amino acids. V dropped 5 bases and J dropped 4 bases, with 15 bases sitting between them. CDR1 and CDR2 from the germline V gene are MNHEY and SMNVEV (reference sequence). The DNA for the CDR3 is TGTGCCAGCAGTCTCCACTTCGACAGTAATCAGCCCCAGCATTTT. Translating gives CASSLHFDSNQPQHF.

V gene TRBV5-1 combines with J gene TRBJ1-1; 8 positions match TRBD1. In germline, CDR1 is SGHRS, CDR2 YFSETQ. The CDR3 runs to 14 residues. The V and J ends lost 1 base and 4 bases, in that order; junction bases with no gene match: 3. CDR3 in amino acids: CASSLMTGATEAFF. The CDR3 DNA follows: TGCGCCAGCAGCTTGATGACAGGGGCCACTGAAGCTTTCTTT.

This rearrangement joins TRBV4-1 to TRBJ2-2, with D possibly being TRBD1 (6 bases). With 4 bases removed from V and 4 bases from J, the gap between germline ends came to 10 bases. Germline loops: CDR1 MGHRA, CDR2 YSYEKL. The CDR3 loop spans 14 amino acids. CDR3 nucleotides: TGCGCCAGCAGCCCCGAAGGGGGCACCGGGGAGCTGTTTTTT. This sequence encodes CASSPEGGTGELFF.

This clonotype was counted many times. The genes are TRBV7-6 and TRBJ2-5; D remains ambiguous. CDR3 size: 17 residues. Germline values: CDR1 SGHVS, CDR2 FNYEAQ. The germline V and J ends were trimmed by 5 bases and 1 base, with 20 bases remaining between them. The CDR3 bases are TGTGCCAGCAGCCTAAACCTACCCGCCGGATCCCAAGAGACCCAGTACTTC. Its translation: CASSLNLPAGSQETQYF.

This clonotype was recorded many times. V gene TRBV7-6 combines with J gene TRBJ2-1, with D tentatively TRBD1 (7 bases). This CDR3 spans 18 amino acids. CDR1 SGHVS and CDR2 FNYEAQ come from the germline V gene. V lost 1 base and J 4 bases, leaving 20 bases between the germline ends. DNA for the CDR3: TGTGCCAGCAGCTTAGAGGACAGGACTATGGGGTATTACAATGAGCAGTTCTTC. This translates into CASSLEDRTMGYYNEQFF. Supplemented by reference TRBV7-6 and TRBJ2-1, the full variable domain reads GAGVSQSPRYKVTKRGQDVALRCDPISGHVSLYWYRQALGQGPEFLTYFNYEAQQDKSGLPNDRFSAERPEGSISTLTIQRTEQRDSAMYRCASSLEDRTMGYYNEQFFGPGTRLTVL.

This rearrangement joins TRBV27 to TRBJ2-7; no clear D. Germline V gives CDR1 MNHEY, CDR2 SMNVEV (reference sequence). Trimming took 3 bases from V and 2 from J, leaving 11 bases between them. There are 14 residues in the CDR3. The DNA of the CDR3 is TGTGCCAGCAGTTTGACCGCCGGCGCCTACGAGCAGTACGTC. It yields the protein CASSLTAGAYEQYV.

The chain carries TRBV29-1 and TRBJ2-4; TRBD1 or TRBD2 may be the D gene (6 bases each). CDR1 SQVTM and CDR2 ANQGSEA come from the germline V gene. The germline V and J ends were trimmed by 3 bases and 6 bases, with 12 bases remaining between them. The CDR3 is made up of 13 amino acids. In nucleotides, the CDR3 is TGCAGCGTTGAGGGGGGCCTAGCAAACATTCAGTACTTC. Amino acid sequence: CSVEGGLANIQYF.

This clonotype was observed a few times. The V gene is TRBV19, the J gene TRBJ1-5; 7 bases are shared with TRBD1. Per the germline V gene, CDR1 is LNHDA and CDR2 is SQIVND (reference sequence). There are 16 residues in the CDR3. The V and J ends lost 6 bases and 1 base, in that order; junction bases with no gene match: 9. The DNA for the CDR3 is TGTGCCAGTAGCCCGGGACAGAGACCGAGCAATCAGCCCCAGCATTTT. It is translated as CASSPGQRPSNQPQHF.

V and J are TRBV10-3 and TRBJ1-3; D might be TRBD1 (6 bases). V was pared by 4 bases and J by 0 bases, with 13 bases between. The CDR3 length is 16 residues. From germline, CDR1 is ENHRY and CDR2 SYGVKD. CDR3 residues: CAISGSTGGSGNTIYF. The CDR3 DNA reads TGTGCCATCAGTGGATCGACAGGTGGCTCTGGAAACACCATATATTTT.

With regard to this clonotype: A much larger clone sits a single nucleotide away, making a read error possible. This chain uses TRBV7-1 with TRBJ2-1; a possible D gene is TRBD1 (6 bases). TRBV7-1 qualifies as an ORF whose function is uncertain. The length of the CDR3 is 16 residues. The CDR3 region is CVSPQGPSRFYNEQFF. Written as DNA, the CDR3 is TGTGTCAGCCCTCAGGGGCCAAGCCGATTTTACAATGAGCAGTTCTTC.

The gene calls are TRBV4-1 and TRBJ2-1, with TRBD2 matching 10 bases. Trimming cost V 3 bases and J 5 bases; bases outside gene matches: 4. CDR3 length: 15 residues. Germline assignment: CDR1 MGHRA and CDR2 YSYEKL. CDR3 loop: CASSHPGTSDNEQFF. Written as DNA, the CDR3 is TGCGCCAGCAGCCACCCCGGGACTAGCGACAATGAGCAGTTCTTC.

This clonotype was recorded a few times. J is TRBJ1-4 and V is TRBV28; the D gene is possibly TRBD1 (5 bases). The germline V gene has CDR1 MDHEN and CDR2 SYDVKM. The length of the CDR3 is 18 residues. V was pared by 2 bases and J by 4 bases, with 20 bases between. As DNA, the CDR3 is TGTGCCAGCAGTTTAGAATTGGATGGCAGGGCTATTAATGAAAAACTGTTTTTT. Translated, it gives CASSLELDGRAINEKLFF.

At least ten counts were recorded for this clonotype. The chain has TRBV7-6 and TRBJ2-2; 8 bases match TRBD1. J lost 2 bases, V lost 1 base, and 6 bases had no gene match. The germline V gene has CDR1 SGHVS and CDR2 FNYEAQ. The CDR3 has 17 residues. CDR3 amino acids: CASSLVRTGPNTGELFF. CDR3 DNA sequence: TGTGCCAGCAGCTTAGTGAGGACAGGGCCAAACACCGGGGAGCTGTTTTTT.

This clonotype has more than one count but fewer than ten. The V and J genes are TRBV15 and TRBJ2-3; D is perhaps TRBD2 (5 bases). Germline CDR1 reads LNHNV; CDR2 reads YYDKDF (reference sequence). The CDR3 runs to 15 residues. V dropped 4 bases and J dropped 2 bases, with 13 bases sitting between them. The CDR3 sequence is CATSMGSGTTDTQYF. In nucleotides, the CDR3 is TGTGCCACCAGCATGGGGAGCGGAACCACAGATACGCAGTATTTT.

This clonotype showed up just a few times. The V gene is TRBV9, the J gene TRBJ2-2; 9 bases fit TRBD2. The V segment lost 0 bases and the J segment 2 bases; nucleotides outside the gene matches: 8. The CDR3 runs to 18 residues. Germline values: CDR1 SGDLS, CDR2 YYNGEE. The CDR3 coding sequence is TGTGCCAGCAGCGTAGCGAAGGGCGGGGGGGGAAACACCGGGGAGCTGTTTTTT. Amino acid sequence: CASSVAKGGGGNTGELFF.

The chain has TRBV9 and TRBJ1-2, with D unresolved. The CDR3 totals 12 residues. Germline CDR1 reads SGDLS; CDR2 reads YYNGEE. The ends were cut back, 3 bases at V and 5 bases at J, with 8 bases in the middle. The CDR3 coding sequence is TGTGCCAGCAGCGGCACAGTATATGGCTACACCTTC. Translated, it gives CASSGTVYGYTF.

The chain is built from TRBV24-1 and TRBJ1-5; D is unresolved. The V end lost 4 bases, the J end lost 1 base, and 7 bases lay between the germline ends. CDR1 is KGHDR and CDR2 is SFDVKD in the germline V gene. The CDR3 totals 14 residues. The CDR3 DNA follows: TGTGCCACCAGTGACCCCGACAGCAATCAGCCCCAGCATTTT. Its translation: CATSDPDSNQPQHF.

This clonotype was picked up a small number of times. The CDR3 region is CASSSPYRVDTEAFF. Here the CDR3 DNA reads TGTGCCAGCAGCTCCCCGTACAGGGTCGACACTGAAGCTTTCTTT. The genes are TRBV11-2 and TRBJ1-1, with D possibly matching TRBD1 (6 bases). Between the trimmed V and J ends, which lost 4 bases and 3 bases, there was a span of 15 bases. Looked up from germline, CDR1 is SGHAT and CDR2 is FQNNGV. This CDR3 spans 15 amino acids.

This rearrangement joins TRBV2 to TRBJ1-2; D might be TRBD1 (6 bases). The CDR3 runs 15 residues. Per the germline V gene, CDR1 is SNHLY and CDR2 is FYNNEI. Trimming left V 2 bases short and J 1 base short, with 11 bases between. The CDR3 DNA reads as TGTGCCAGCAGTGAATATGAGGGGGGTAACTATGGCTACACCTTC. This sequence encodes CASSEYEGGNYGYTF. Supplemented by reference TRBV2 and TRBJ1-2, the full variable domain reads EPEVTQTPSHQVTQMGQEVILRCVPISNHLYFYWYRQILGQKVEFLVSFYNNEISEKSEIFDDQFSVERPDGSNFTLKIRSTKLEDSAMYFCASSEYEGGNYGYTFGSGTRLTVV.

There are a few counts of this clonotype. The chain uses TRBV7-9 and TRBJ1-1, with 7 bases aligning to TRBD1. The J segment lost 7 bases and the V segment lost 5 bases, leaving 4 bases of the junction unmatched. Germline CDR1 reads SEHNR; CDR2 reads FQNEAQ (reference sequence). This CDR3 region has 12 residues. CDR3 bases: TGTGCCAGCAGCACCAACAGGGGTGAAGCTTTCTTT. Encoded protein: CASSTNRGEAFF.

This clonotype was observed a handful of times. V is TRBV9 and J is TRBJ2-5; no clear D gene. Germline assignment: CDR1 SGDLS and CDR2 YYNGEE. V shed 4 bases and J shed 5 bases, with 18 bases lying between them. The CDR3 has 15 residues. The CDR3 sequence is CASSPFRRPDETQYF. CDR3 nucleotide sequence: TGTGCCAGCAGCCCCTTTCGGAGACCTGACGAGACCCAGTACTTC.

There are a few counts of this clonotype. The genes are TRBV12-3 or TRBV12-4 and TRBJ1-1, with D perhaps matching TRBD1 (5 bases). The CDR3 extends over 15 amino acids. Trimming removed 6 bases from V and 7 bases from J, with 21 bases in between. CDR3: CASSHRGGGGVEAFF. CDR3 DNA: TGTGCCAGCAGCCACCGGGGCGGGGGAGGGGTTGAAGCTTTCTTT.

The J gene is TRBJ2-7, the V gene TRBV7-2, with D perhaps being TRBD1 or TRBD2 (5 bases each). CDR3 length: 14 residues. Germline V gives CDR1 SGHTA, CDR2 FQGNSA. V was pared by 5 bases and J by 4 bases, with 15 bases between. CDR3 DNA: TGTGCCAGCAGCCCGGACTTGGCAGGGTACGAGCAGTACGTC. The encoded protein is CASSPDLAGYEQYV.

This chain links TRBV6-5 with TRBJ1-5; tentatively, D is TRBD1 (6 bases). The CDR3 runs 15 residues. The germline V and J ends were trimmed by 5 bases and 0 bases, with 11 bases remaining between them. The germline V gene has CDR1 MNHEY and CDR2 SVGAGI. The chain's CDR3 is CASSIRQDSNQPQHF. CDR3 DNA: TGTGCCAGCAGTATACGACAGGATAGCAATCAGCCCCAGCATTTT.

This clonotype was counted a few times. This chain connects TRBV12-3 or TRBV12-4 to TRBJ2-1, with 10 bases aligning to TRBD2. Trimming took 3 bases from V and 8 from J; bases not matched to a gene: 19. This CDR3 has 19 residues. CDR3 sequence reads: CASSFEPSSGGVMDDEQFF. CDR3 nucleotides: TGTGCCAGCAGTTTCGAGCCCAGCAGCGGGGGGGTAATGGATGATGAGCAGTTCTTC.

This clonotype was found a few times. This sequence joins TRBV7-9 and TRBJ1-5; D unresolved. V was clipped by 5 bases and J by 3 bases, with 17 bases between them. The germline V gene encodes CDR1 SEHNR and CDR2 FQNEAQ (reference sequence). The CDR3 totals 16 residues. The chain's CDR3 is CASSPVAGPFNQPQHF. In DNA form, the CDR3 reads TGTGCCAGCAGCCCAGTGGCAGGCCCATTCAATCAGCCCCAGCATTTT.

The chain recombines TRBV20-1 with TRBJ2-1, with 7 bases fitting TRBD1. Germline values: CDR1 DFQATT, CDR2 SNEGSKA (reference sequence). The length of the CDR3 is 15 residues. V lost 6 bases and J lost 4; bases outside the gene matches: 12. The CDR3 reads CSATTSRGLYNEQFF. The CDR3 nucleotides read TGCAGTGCCACCACGTCGAGGGGGCTTTACAATGAGCAGTTCTTC.

In the case of this clonotype: This CDR3 fails to terminate in the conserved phenylalanine or tryptophan, so it likely reflects a read error. The chain uses TRBV7-9 and TRBJ1-6, with D perhaps TRBD1 (5 bases). The CDR3 has 15 amino acids. Germline-derived CDR1 and CDR2 are SEHNR and FQNEAQ (reference sequence). Trimming shortened V by 0 bases and J by 3 bases, and 6 bases separated the two germline ends. The CDR3 region has the DNA TGTGCCAGCAGCTTAGCGGGGGTCTATAATTCACCCCTCCACTAT. Translating it yields CASSLAGVYNSPLHY.

This chain joins TRBV20-1 and TRBJ2-7; 8 positions agree with TRBD2. The trim removed 1 base at V and 4 bases at J, leaving 24 bases unmatched. In germline, CDR1 is DFQATT, CDR2 SNEGSKA (reference sequence). The CDR3 extends over 20 amino acids. The CDR3 protein is CSARAPLSRPPGGLVYEQYV. In DNA, the CDR3 is TGCAGTGCTAGAGCCCCTTTGAGTAGGCCCCCGGGGGGGCTGGTTTACGAGCAGTACGTC.

The sample holds many counts of this clonotype. The chain uses TRBV7-2 and TRBJ2-7; D perhaps matches TRBD1 (6 bases). Trimming shortened V by 3 bases and J by 6 bases, and 15 bases separated the two germline ends. The CDR3 contains 14 residues. Per germline, CDR1 SGHTA and CDR2 FQGNSA. CDR3 protein: CASSFSGTSAEQYF. The CDR3 coding sequence is TGTGCCAGCAGCTTTAGTGGGACATCAGCCGAGCAGTACTTC.